Below are 2 T cell receptor beta chains sequenced from a single sample in a study of shared clonotypes between healthy human individuals. TCRdb keeps only in-frame clones here, not all; method: immunoSEQ multiplex PCR. The sample lists around 1.1 million clones; about 80% were seen once. Sequencing input: memory CD4+ T cells from PBMCs. Sample subset: CD45RA-negative fraction. These receptors were taken from a man between 18 and 29 years old in good health. Some clones in this sample may be carry-over from other donors' samples.

The rearrangement links TRBV25-1 to TRBJ2-5; 7 nucleotides line up with TRBD1. The CDR3 extends over 17 amino acids. Germline-derived CDR1 and CDR2 are MGHDK and SYGVNS. V shed 2 bases and J 5 bases; nucleotides not matched to a gene: 14. The CDR3 is CASSEPAGGRRRETQYF. The CDR3 DNA follows: TGTGCCAGCAGTGAACCCGCAGGGGGACGGAGGCGGGAGACCCAGTACTTC.

V is TRBV2 and J is TRBJ2-5; 8 bases fit TRBD2. The CDR3 extends over 12 amino acids. V lost 10 bases and J lost 0; bases outside the gene matches: 1. Per the germline V gene, CDR1 is SNHLY and CDR2 is FYNNEI. CDR3 amino acids: CATGGDQETQYF. CDR3 nucleotides: TGTGCCACCGGGGGGGACCAAGAGACCCAGTACTTC.